Listed below are T cell receptor beta chains from one sample, sequenced in a study of cytomegalovirus exposure and HLA in healthy donors. Generated by immunoSEQ multiplex PCR, the TCRdb table keeps only in-frame clones and is missing some. The profile covers fewer than 250,000 clones, with under 90% appearing a single time and over 1% taken by the ten largest. Sequencing input: PBMCs. These receptors all stem from a human donor in good health. Each CDR3 is given with its conserved first and last residue. A D gene is named only where the DNA matches it firmly. Size is stated for part of the rows, as once, few or many counts, or as a class when the clone is expanded.

CDR3 protein: CASSYSARGRDETQYF
CDR3 DNA: TGTGCCAGCAGTTACTCTGCCCGCGGGAGGGACGAGACCCAGTACTTC
clone size: NA
V gene: TRBV6-5
D gene: TRBD2
J gene: TRBJ2-5

CDR3 protein: CAWSVGQGREQYF
CDR3 DNA: TGTGCCTGGAGTGTGGGACAGGGGCGGGAGCAGTACTTC
clone size: NA
V gene: TRBV30
D gene: TRBD1
J gene: TRBJ2-7

CDR3 protein: CASSLGLKREGYEQYF
CDR3 DNA: TGTGCCAGCAGCTTAGGGTTGAAGCGGGAGGGGTACGAGCAGTACTTC
clone size: NA
V gene: TRBV7-9
D gene: TRBD2
J gene: TRBJ2-7

CDR3 protein: CASRDTTETQYF
CDR3 DNA: TGTGCCAGCAGGGACACTACGGAGACCCAGTACTTC
clone size: NA
V gene: TRBV28
D gene: NA
J gene: TRBJ2-5

CDR3 protein: CASSPGGTSRTDTQYF
CDR3 DNA: TGTGCCAGCTCACCTGGTGGGACTAGCCGCACAGATACGCAGTATTTT
clone size: NA
V gene: TRBV18
D gene: TRBD2
J gene: TRBJ2-3

CDR3 protein: CSSSPGTSGDTQYF
CDR3 DNA: TGTTCCAGCAGCCCGGGGACTAGCGGAGATACGCAGTATTTT
clone size: NA
V gene: TRBV7-9
D gene: TRBD2
J gene: TRBJ2-3

CDR3 protein: CSVAGQGKVEAFF
CDR3 DNA: TGCAGCGTTGCCGGACAGGGTAAAGTTGAAGCTTTCTTT
clone size: NA
V gene: TRBV29-1
D gene: TRBD1
J gene: TRBJ1-1

CDR3 protein: CASSLVLAGGRDEQFF
CDR3 DNA: TGTGCCAGCAGCTTAGTCCTAGCGGGAGGTAGGGATGAGCAGTTCTTC
clone size: NA
V gene: TRBV7-2
D gene: TRBD2
J gene: TRBJ2-1

CDR3 protein: CASSLQGQGAYLDTQYF
CDR3 DNA: TGTGCCAGCAGCTTACAGGGACAGGGAGCCTATCTCGATACGCAGTATTTT
clone size: NA
V gene: TRBV7-3
D gene: TRBD1
J gene: TRBJ2-3

CDR3 protein: CAISGQGDQPQHF
CDR3 DNA: TGTGCCATCAGCGGACAGGGGGATCAGCCCCAGCATTTT
clone size: NA
V gene: TRBV10-3
D gene: TRBD1
J gene: TRBJ1-5

CDR3 protein: CASSLRGGIGAFF
CDR3 DNA: TGTGCCAGCAGCTTAAGAGGAGGGATCGGAGCTTTCTTT
clone size: NA
V gene: TRBV7-8
D gene: NA
J gene: TRBJ1-1

CDR3 protein: CASSLPQDYEQYF
CDR3 DNA: TGTGCCAGCAGCTTACCGCAGGACTACGAGCAGTACTTC
clone size: NA
V gene: TRBV7-2
D gene: NA
J gene: TRBJ2-7

CDR3 protein: CASTWGQTSGANVLTF
CDR3 DNA: TGTGCCAGCACATGGGGACAGACCTCTGGGGCCAACGTCCTGACTTTC
clone size: NA
V gene: TRBV2
D gene: TRBD1
J gene: TRBJ2-6

CDR3 protein: CASSRQGASEKLFF
CDR3 DNA: TGTGCCAGCAGCAGACAGGGGGCGAGTGAAAAACTGTTTTTT
clone size: NA
V gene: TRBV7-2
D gene: TRBD1
J gene: TRBJ1-4

CDR3 protein: CASSHAPRQGGYEQYF
CDR3 DNA: TGCGCCAGCAGCCACGCTCCAAGACAGGGAGGCTACGAGCAGTACTTC
clone size: NA
V gene: TRBV4-1
D gene: NA
J gene: TRBJ2-7

CDR3 protein: CASSTGVGYEQYF
CDR3 DNA: TGTGCCAGCTCGACAGGGGTGGGCTACGAGCAGTACTTC
clone size: NA
V gene: TRBV27
D gene: TRBD1
J gene: TRBJ2-7

CDR3 protein: CASSLGTRGLGYGYTF
CDR3 DNA: TGTGCCAGCAGCTTGGGGACACGGGGGTTAGGCTATGGCTACACCTTC
clone size: once
V gene: TRBV5-4
D gene: NA
J gene: TRBJ1-2

CDR3 protein: CASSLTRGAQQPQHF
CDR3 DNA: TGTGCCAGCAGTCTTACCCGCGGGGCTCAGCAGCCCCAGCATTTT
clone size: NA
V gene: TRBV6-5
D gene: NA
J gene: TRBJ1-5

CDR3 protein: CAISDTGPGSGNTIYF
CDR3 DNA: TGTGCCATCAGTGATACAGGACCCGGCTCTGGAAACACCATATATTTT
clone size: NA
V gene: TRBV10-3
D gene: NA
J gene: TRBJ1-3

CDR3 protein: CASQAIRGSNQPQHF
CDR3 DNA: TGTGCGAGTCAGGCAATCAGGGGCAGCAATCAGCCCCAGCATTTT
clone size: NA
V gene: TRBV2
D gene: NA
J gene: TRBJ1-5

CDR3 protein: CASSYAGTGGNTIYF
CDR3 DNA: TGTGCCAGCAGTTACGCCGGGACAGGGGGAAACACCATATATTTT
clone size: NA
V gene: TRBV6-5
D gene: TRBD1
J gene: TRBJ1-3

CDR3 protein: CASSHVFGDRGTYGYTF
CDR3 DNA: TGCGCCAGCAGTCACGTTTTCGGCGACAGGGGCACCTATGGCTACACCTTC
clone size: NA
V gene: TRBV23-1
D gene: TRBD1
J gene: TRBJ1-2

CDR3 protein: CASSLTGGTSPNTGELFF
CDR3 DNA: TGTGCCAGCAGCTTAACGGGAGGGACTAGCCCGAACACCGGGGAGCTGTTTTTT
clone size: NA
V gene: TRBV7-3
D gene: TRBD2
J gene: TRBJ2-2

CDR3 protein: CASTGSLAEAFF
CDR3 DNA: TGTGCCAGTACAGGGAGCCTGGCTGAAGCTTTCTTT
clone size: NA
V gene: TRBV28
D gene: NA
J gene: TRBJ1-1

CDR3 protein: CASRPGQGRSEQFF
CDR3 DNA: TGTGCCAGCAGACCGGGACAGGGTCGTAGTGAGCAGTTCTTC
clone size: NA
V gene: TRBV28
D gene: TRBD1
J gene: TRBJ2-1

CDR3 protein: CAISEPGFDRRGTEAFF
CDR3 DNA: TGTGCCATCAGTGAGCCGGGATTTGATCGCCGCGGCACTGAAGCTTTCTTT
clone size: NA
V gene: TRBV10-3
D gene: NA
J gene: TRBJ1-1

CDR3 protein: CASSKELAGLTGELFF
CDR3 DNA: TGTGCCAGCAGCAAAGAGTTAGCGGGCCTCACCGGGGAGCTGTTTTTT
clone size: NA
V gene: TRBV21-1
D gene: NA
J gene: TRBJ2-2

CDR3 protein: CASRVQGQSSYEQYF
CDR3 DNA: TGTGCCAGCAGAGTTCAGGGCCAAAGCTCCTACGAGCAGTACTTC
clone size: NA
V gene: TRBV2
D gene: NA
J gene: TRBJ2-7

CDR3 protein: CASSQDAQPGTF
CDR3 DNA: TGCGCCAGCAGCCAAGATGCCCAACCAGGGACCTTC
clone size: NA
V gene: TRBV4-3
D gene: NA
J gene: TRBJ1-2

CDR3 protein: CASSLGQGDFQPQHF
CDR3 DNA: TGTGCCAGCAGCTTAGGACAGGGAGATTTCCAGCCCCAGCATTTT
clone size: few
V gene: TRBV11-2
D gene: TRBD1
J gene: TRBJ1-5

CDR3 protein: CASSLAAGGIQETQYF
CDR3 DNA: TGCGCCAGCAGCTTGGCGGCGGGAGGCATCCAAGAGACCCAGTACTTC
clone size: NA
V gene: TRBV5-1
D gene: TRBD2
J gene: TRBJ2-5

CDR3 protein: CASSHGTGEFF
CDR3 DNA: TGTGCCAGCAGTCACGGGACAGGGGAGTTCTTC
clone size: once
V gene: TRBV6-5
D gene: TRBD1
J gene: TRBJ2-1

CDR3 protein: CASSGSTRQGAGYTF
CDR3 DNA: TGTGCCAGCAGTGGATCGACGCGACAGGGGGCTGGCTACACCTTC
clone size: NA
V gene: TRBV6-1
D gene: TRBD1
J gene: TRBJ1-2

CDR3 protein: CASSLAGAETQYF
CDR3 DNA: TGCGCCAGCAGCTTGGCAGGGGCCGAGACCCAGTACTTC
clone size: few
V gene: TRBV5-1
D gene: NA
J gene: TRBJ2-5

CDR3 protein: CASSDLAGGHNEQFF
CDR3 DNA: TGTGCCAGCAGTGATCTAGCGGGAGGCCACAATGAGCAGTTCTTC
clone size: NA
V gene: TRBV6-1
D gene: TRBD2
J gene: TRBJ2-1

CDR3 protein: CARGRGEVYGYTF
CDR3 DNA: TGTGCCAGAGGCAGGGGGGAAGTCTATGGCTACACCTTC
clone size: NA
V gene: TRBV9
D gene: TRBD1
J gene: TRBJ1-2

CDR3 protein: CAIGKLEYEQYF
CDR3 DNA: TGTGCCATCGGGAAACTAGAGTACGAGCAGTACTTC
clone size: once
V gene: TRBV10-3
D gene: NA
J gene: TRBJ2-7

CDR3 protein: CASSEVWTEDGYTF
CDR3 DNA: TGTGCCAGCAGTGAAGTGTGGACGGAGGATGGCTACACCTTC
clone size: once
V gene: TRBV2
D gene: NA
J gene: TRBJ1-2

CDR3 protein: CASTRVAGGPGFNNEQFF
CDR3 DNA: TGTGCCAGCACGAGGGTAGCGGGAGGGCCTGGGTTCAACAATGAGCAGTTCTTC
clone size: NA
V gene: TRBV27
D gene: TRBD2
J gene: TRBJ2-1

CDR3 protein: CAGSPGGGEETQYF
CDR3 DNA: TGTGCCGGCAGCCCGGGGGGAGGGGAAGAGACCCAGTACTTC
clone size: NA
V gene: TRBV5-4
D gene: TRBD2
J gene: TRBJ2-5

CDR3 protein: CASSPLGRGDQPQHF
CDR3 DNA: TGTGCCAGCTCACCACTCGGCCGGGGGGATCAGCCCCAGCATTTT
clone size: NA
V gene: TRBV18
D gene: NA
J gene: TRBJ1-5

CDR3 protein: CASSLARNDEQFF
CDR3 DNA: TGTGCCAGCAGCTTAGCCAGGAACGATGAGCAGTTCTTC
clone size: NA
V gene: TRBV7-2
D gene: NA
J gene: TRBJ2-1

CDR3 protein: CASSPRTSGVTDTQYF
CDR3 DNA: TGCGCCAGCAGCCCAAGGACTAGCGGGGTCACAGATACGCAGTATTTT
clone size: once
V gene: TRBV5-1
D gene: TRBD2
J gene: TRBJ2-3

CDR3 protein: CAAKGAYNEQFF
CDR3 DNA: TGTGCCGCCAAGGGGGCGTACAATGAGCAGTTCTTC
clone size: NA
V gene: TRBV6-6
D gene: TRBD1
J gene: TRBJ2-1